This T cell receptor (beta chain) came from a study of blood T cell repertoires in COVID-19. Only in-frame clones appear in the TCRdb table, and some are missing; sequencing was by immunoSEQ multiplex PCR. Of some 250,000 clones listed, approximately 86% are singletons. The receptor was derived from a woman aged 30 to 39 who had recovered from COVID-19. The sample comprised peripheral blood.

DNA of the CDR3: TGTGCCAGTAGGGGGGGAAGCCCCGTGAACACTGAAGCTTTCTTT. This translates into CASRGGSPVNTEAFF. The rearrangement links TRBV19 to TRBJ1-1; the D gene is possibly TRBD1 (5 bases). V was shortened by 6 bases and J by 0 bases, with 14 bases between the two germline ends. Germline CDR1 LNHDA, CDR2 SQIVND (reference sequence). This CDR3 spans 15 amino acids.